A selection of T cell receptor beta chains follows, all from one sample in a study of T cells after somatic rescue of genetic block. The table came from immunoSEQ multiplex PCR; TCRdb's copy has only in-frame clones and leaves some out. The sample carries roughly 110,000 clones, about nine tenths recorded once. The specimen was peripheral blood mononuclear cells (PBMCs). These TCRs come from a woman aged 18-30 years. The CDR3 runs from the conserved cysteine through the conserved F or W. A D gene is named only where the DNA matches it firmly.

j_call,d_call,v_call,cdr3_aa
TRBJ1-1,NA,TRBV14,CASSPRVRTEAFF
TRBJ1-2,NA,TRBV7-2,CASSLSGASYGYTF
TRBJ2-2,NA,TRBV27,CASSLPLTGELFF
TRBJ2-7,NA,TRBV5-6,CASSLRRAYEQYF
TRBJ1-1,NA,TRBV7-9,CASSLQGNTEAFF
TRBJ2-7,NA,TRBV7-2,CASSSFYEQYF
TRBJ1-1,NA,TRBV13,CASSPPPAAGRGRNTEAFF
TRBJ2-7,TRBD2,TRBV9,CASSVSGTSGRSEQYF
TRBJ2-3,NA,TRBV18,CASSPYLAGSTDTQYF
TRBJ1-4,TRBD1,TRBV19,CATRDRESEKLFF